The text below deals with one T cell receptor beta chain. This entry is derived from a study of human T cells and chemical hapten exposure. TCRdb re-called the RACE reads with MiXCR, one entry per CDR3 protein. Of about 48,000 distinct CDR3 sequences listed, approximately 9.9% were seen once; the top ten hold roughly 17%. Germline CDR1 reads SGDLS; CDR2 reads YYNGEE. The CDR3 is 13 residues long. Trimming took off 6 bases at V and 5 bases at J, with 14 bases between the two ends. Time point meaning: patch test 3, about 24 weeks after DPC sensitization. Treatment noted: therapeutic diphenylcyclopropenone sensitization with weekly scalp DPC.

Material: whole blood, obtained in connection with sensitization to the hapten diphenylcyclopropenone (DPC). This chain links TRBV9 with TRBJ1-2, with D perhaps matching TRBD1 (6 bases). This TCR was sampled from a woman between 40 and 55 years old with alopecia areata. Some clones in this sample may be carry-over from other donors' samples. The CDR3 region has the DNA TGTGCCAGCACCTCCCAAGGGGGGTATGGCTACACCTTC. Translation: CASTSQGGYGYTF.